Below, one T cell receptor beta chain is given with its context. The antigen is undetermined. The data stem from a study of T cell responses to AZD1222 COVID-19 vaccine. Whole-study results and caveats: Of the AZD1222 recipients, only six were seropositive at baseline.

The protocol was immunoSEQ multiplex PCR, while the TCRdb copy is restricted to in-frame clones and leaves out a portion. Among roughly 120,000 clones listed, 85% to 95% were seen once. Germline V gene data show CDR1 as LGHNA and CDR2 as YSLEER. Trimming took off 0 bases at V and 2 bases at J, with 8 bases between the two ends. This CDR3 comprises 14 residues. The input for sequencing was peripheral blood, taken on day 0 of AZD1222 vaccination. The origin of this receptor is an adult in good health. The chain employs TRBV4-3 and TRBJ2-7; D may be TRBD2 (6 bases). As DNA, the CDR3 is TGCGCCAGCAGCCAAGACGGGGGAGCCTACGAGCAGTACTTC. It encodes CASSQDGGAYEQYF.